This record concerns one TCR beta chain sequence. Its matching antigen is unknown. One to two pinch biopsies were taken from the rectum during colonoscopy. No immunosuppressive drugs were given to ulcerative colitis patients before diagnostic colonoscopy. These data come from a study of pediatric ulcerative colitis. Trimming cost V 3 bases and J 6 bases; bases outside gene matches: 5. The CDR3 is made up of 15 amino acids. Per the germline V gene, CDR1 is KGHSH and CDR2 is LQKENI. Study-wide results and caveats: No controls had the two rectal clonotypes shared by ulcerative colitis patients. Ulcerative colitis patients shared more blood-rectal clones than controls. Blood-derived T cells may be present in rectal pinch biopsies.

Assay used: immunoSEQ multiplex PCR; TCRdb lists only in-frame clones, some missing. The data hold about 17,000 clones, with roughly 74% observed a single time. The chain is built from TRBV18 and TRBJ1-3, with TRBD1 matching 10 bases. The receptor was derived from a girl aged 5-17 years with moderate ulcerative colitis. Sequenced input: gut tissue. The CDR3 spells CASSPQGQGKNTIYF. In nucleotides, the CDR3 is TGTGCCAGCTCACCGCAGGGACAGGGGAAAAACACCATATATTTT.